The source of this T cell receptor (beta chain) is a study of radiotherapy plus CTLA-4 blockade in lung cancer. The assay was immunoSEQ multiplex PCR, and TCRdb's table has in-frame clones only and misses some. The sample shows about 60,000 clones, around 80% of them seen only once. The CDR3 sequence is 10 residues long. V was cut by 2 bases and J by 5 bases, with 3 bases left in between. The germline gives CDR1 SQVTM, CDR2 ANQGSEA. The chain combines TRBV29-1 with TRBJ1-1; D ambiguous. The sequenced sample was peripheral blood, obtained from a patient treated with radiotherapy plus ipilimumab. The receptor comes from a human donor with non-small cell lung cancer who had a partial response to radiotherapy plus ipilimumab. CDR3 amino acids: CSVERTEAFF. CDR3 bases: TGCAGCGTTGAACGTACTGAAGCTTTCTTT.